This record concerns one TCR beta chain sequence. Its antigen is not identified. This sample was taken from a study of shared clonotypes between healthy human individuals. Whole-study findings and limits: Only blood samples were collected, and tissue repertoires likely differ. Incompleteness in sorted-subset sequencing, despite large depth, was shown by rarefaction.

Here immunoSEQ multiplex PCR was the method, and the copy in TCRdb shows in-frame clones only, minus some. The table lists millions of clones, just over 90% of them singletons. V was clipped by 5 bases and J by 2 bases; unmatched bases: 4. The CDR3 has 15 amino acids. CDR1 KGHSH and CDR2 LQKENI come from the germline V gene. This chain links TRBV18 with TRBJ1-2; the match to TRBD1 covers 11 bases. This receptor was taken from a man between 18 and 29 years old in good health. Some clones in this sample may be carry-over from other donors' samples. The source material was naive CD4+ T cells from PBMCs. Noted subset: CD45RA+ positively selected. CDR3 sequence: CASSGDRGSNYGYTF. CDR3 DNA: TGTGCCAGCTCAGGGGACAGGGGGTCGAACTATGGCTACACCTTC.